This TCR beta chain stems from a study of tumor and adjacent non-tumor tissue in lung cancer. Looking at the study overall: There were around 11 adenocarcinoma, 2 squamous cell carcinoma and 1 small cell lung cancer cases. Study-level findings and limits: Normal lung showed higher cumulative top 100 clone frequency than tumor. Significantly higher TCR diversity was found in tumor than normal lung.

Three rounds of nested PCR, following a modified ARM-PCR protocol, produced the TCRbeta library. TCRdb recomputed calls from the multiplex PCR reads with MiXCR, one row per CDR3 protein. The sample consists of about 44,000 distinct CDR3 sequences, around 67% of them appearing once. This clonotype occurred many times. Its antigen is currently unknown. No cell sorting was done before RNA was extracted from the tissue. The normal lung tissue was taken more than 3 cm from the tumor edge. The germline gives CDR1 WSHSY, CDR2 SAAADI. This CDR3 contains 17 residues. The junction had 5 bases not matched to a gene; V was cut back by 0 bases and J by 2 bases.

Sequenced: distant non-tumor lung tissue. This receptor was identified in a woman in her thirties or forties with non-small cell lung cancer. The chain joins TRBV10-2 to TRBJ2-1; 9 bases align to TRBD2. The CDR3 DNA reads TGCGCCAGCAGTGAGTCAAGGACTAGCGCGACCTACAATGAGCAGTTCTTC. Translating it yields CASSESRTSATYNEQFF.